These 22 T cell receptor beta chains were all obtained from the same sample, sequenced in a study of blood T cell repertoires in COVID-19. Profiling relied on immunoSEQ multiplex PCR, and the TCRdb table lists in-frame clones only, not all of them. The profile shows roughly 120,000 clones, approximately 70% of them singletons. Sequencing was done on a sample of peripheral blood. These receptors were obtained from a woman aged 55-75 years with acute or convalescent COVID-19.

The sample holds a few counts of this clone. The chain has TRBV11-2 and TRBJ2-2; weak D call: TRBD1 (5 bases). V lost 2 bases and J 6 bases, leaving 7 bases between the germline ends. Per germline, CDR1 SGHAT and CDR2 FQNNGV. The CDR3 runs 13 residues. CDR3 DNA: TGTGCCAGCAGCTTACAGGGTCCCGGGGAGCTGTTTTTT. Translated: CASSLQGPGELFF.

V gene TRBV4-3 combines with J gene TRBJ1-4, with D hard to call. CDR3 length: 16 amino acids. With 3 bases removed from V and 0 bases from J, the gap between germline ends came to 11 bases. In germline, CDR1 is LGHNA, CDR2 YSLEER. CDR3 nucleotide sequence: TGCGCCAGCAGCCAGGCAGGAATTGCAACTAATGAAAAACTGTTTTTT. Translating it yields CASSQAGIATNEKLFF.

The rearrangement joins TRBV30 to TRBJ1-5, with D possibly TRBD1 on 5 matching bases. There are 13 residues in the CDR3. Deletions cut 0 bases from V and 5 bases from J, with 8 bases between. CDR1 is GTSNPN, CDR2 SVGIG, per germline (reference sequence). DNA for the CDR3: TGTGCCTGGAGTGTACCGGGGGATCAGCCCCAGCATTTT. Its protein product is CAWSVPGDQPQHF.

This clone was seen a single time. The chain has TRBV11-3 and TRBJ1-1, with D tentatively TRBD1 (6 bases). This CDR3 region has 15 residues. Trimming removed 5 bases from V and 0 bases from J, with 13 bases in between. Germline V gene lookup returns CDR1 SGHNT and CDR2 YENEEA. CDR3 DNA sequence: TGTGCCAGCAGCCGGGCAGGACAGATGAACACTGAAGCTTTCTTT. Protein: CASSRAGQMNTEAFF.

This clone was recorded once. The V call is TRBV11-2, the J call TRBJ2-5; tentative D call: TRBD2 (6 bases). The CDR3 runs 14 residues. V lost 1 base and J lost 5, with 11 bases in between. CDR1 and CDR2 from the germline V gene are SGHAT and FQNNGV. The CDR3: CASSLAGTWETQYF. The DNA of the CDR3 is TGTGCCAGCAGCTTAGCCGGGACTTGGGAGACCCAGTACTTC.

V gene TRBV28 combines with J gene TRBJ1-2; tentatively, D is TRBD1 (6 bases). The CDR3 is made up of 15 amino acids. V lost 5 bases and J lost 3, with 16 bases in between. CDR1 is MDHEN, CDR2 SYDVKM, per germline. The CDR3 bases are TGTGCCAGCAGTACTACAGGGACGGGGTACTATGGCTACACCTTC. The encoded protein is CASSTTGTGYYGYTF.

The chain employs TRBV2 and TRBJ2-2, with D possibly TRBD1 on 5 matching bases. Germline assignment: CDR1 SNHLY and CDR2 FYNNEI. The ends were cut back, 7 bases at V and 4 bases at J, with 7 bases in the middle. This CDR3 is built from 12 residues. The CDR3 sequence is CASMGPTGELFF. The CDR3 nucleotides are TGTGCCAGCATGGGGCCCACCGGGGAGCTGTTTTTT.

The chain links TRBV3-1 (or the pseudogene TRBV3-2) to TRBJ1-1, with D perhaps TRBD1 (5 bases). V lost 6 bases and J 6 bases, leaving 8 bases between the germline ends. Germline-derived CDR1 and CDR2 are LGHDT and YNNKEL (reference sequence). The CDR3 totals 11 residues. The DNA of the CDR3 is TGTGCCAGCAGTGCAGGGTCTGAAGCTTTCTTT. Protein product: CASSAGSEAFF.

V gene TRBV6-5 combines with J gene TRBJ1-1; 10 bases fit TRBD1. From germline, CDR1 is MNHEY and CDR2 SVGAGI. The CDR3 covers 14 residues. V trimming: 7 bases; J trimming: 7 bases; junction bases outside the gene matches: 9. CDR3 protein: CASNRDRGTGEAFF. In DNA, the CDR3 is TGTGCCAGCAACCGGGACAGGGGAACGGGTGAAGCTTTCTTT.

This clone was seen only a few times. This chain uses TRBV11-2 with TRBJ1-1; 8 positions match TRBD1. With 5 bases clipped from V and 4 bases from J, the junction kept 6 bases outside the gene matches. This CDR3 is 14 amino acids long. Germline CDR1 SGHAT, CDR2 FQNNGV. The CDR3: CASSHTDRGTEAFF. The CDR3 DNA follows: TGTGCCAGCAGCCATACCGACAGGGGCACTGAAGCTTTCTTT.

This clone was counted once. This rearrangement joins TRBV7-3 to TRBJ1-1, with 7 positions matching TRBD1. Trimming cost V 1 base and J 7 bases; bases outside gene matches: 9. In germline, CDR1 is SGHTA, CDR2 FQGTGA. This CDR3 has 15 residues. Here the CDR3 reads CASSLKGGGPGEAFF. CDR3 nucleotide sequence: TGTGCCAGCAGCTTAAAAGGGGGCGGCCCGGGTGAAGCTTTCTTT. Supplemented by reference TRBV7-3 and TRBJ1-1, the full variable domain reads GAGVSQTPSNKVTEKGKYVELRCDPISGHTALYWYRQSLGQGPEFLIYFQGTGAADDSGLPNDRFFAVRPEGSVSTLKIQRTERGDSAVYLCASSLKGGGPGEAFFGQGTRLTVV.

The V and J genes are TRBV5-5 and TRBJ1-1; no clear D gene. Germline-derived CDR1 and CDR2 are SGHKS and YYEKEE (reference sequence). Trimming took off 2 bases at V and 6 bases at J, with 17 bases between the two ends. This CDR3 contains 15 residues. CDR3 coding DNA: TGTGCCAGCAGCTTAGTTGAACAGCTGCACGCTGAAGCTTTCTTT. This sequence encodes CASSLVEQLHAEAFF.

The chain joins TRBV6-5 to TRBJ2-7, with D perhaps matching TRBD1 (5 bases). The V end was cut by 6 bases, the J end by 4 bases, with 10 bases between. The CDR3 is made up of 12 amino acids. In germline, CDR1 is MNHEY, CDR2 SVGAGI. CDR3 bases: TGTGCCAGCAGCCGCCCAGGGTACGAGCAGTACTTC. This codes for CASSRPGYEQYF.

CDR3 protein: CASSEPGQKNTEAFF. DNA of the CDR3: TGTGCCAGCAGTGAACCGGGACAGAAGAACACTGAAGCTTTCTTT. V usage is TRBV6-1 and J usage is TRBJ1-1; 7 nucleotides line up with TRBD1. V was pared by 2 bases and J by 1 base, with 4 bases of the junction left unmatched. This CDR3 has 15 amino acids. CDR1 MNHNS and CDR2 SASEGT come from the germline V gene.

The chain links TRBV19 to TRBJ1-3; no reliable D call. V lost 3 bases and J 0 bases, leaving 9 bases between the germline ends. Looked up from germline, CDR1 is LNHDA and CDR2 is SQIVND (reference sequence). The CDR3 runs to 15 residues. The CDR3 nucleotides read TGTGCCAGTAGTATCCGACGGGACTCTGGAAACACCATATATTTT. The encoded protein is CASSIRRDSGNTIYF.

The J gene is TRBJ2-3, the V gene TRBV12-3 or TRBV12-4, with D tentatively TRBD1 (6 bases). CDR3 length: 13 amino acids. Trimming removed 5 bases at V and 6 bases at J, with 12 bases between. CDR3 residues: CASSRLRGDTQYF. For the CDR3, the DNA is TGTGCCAGCAGTCGCCTAAGGGGGGATACGCAGTATTTT.

This clone was seen repeatedly, ten times or more. CDR3 amino acids: CASKQYRGNTGELFF. CDR3 DNA sequence: TGTGCCAGTAAGCAATACAGGGGCAACACCGGGGAGCTGTTTTTT. This sequence joins TRBV19 and TRBJ2-2; TRBD1 matches at 7 bases. CDR1 and CDR2 (germline): LNHDA, SQIVND (reference sequence). CDR3 size: 15 residues. Trimming took 7 bases from V and 2 from J; bases not matched to a gene: 7.

This clone showed up just a few times. The V call is TRBV7-2, the J call TRBJ1-2; no reliable D call. CDR3 length: 14 residues. V was clipped by 4 bases and J by 3 bases, with 12 bases between them. Germline V gene sequence: CDR1 SGHTA, CDR2 FQGNSA. The CDR3 sequence: CASSSDGGDYGYTF. The CDR3 nucleotides read TGTGCCAGCAGCTCGGACGGAGGAGACTATGGCTACACCTTC.

This clone was recorded a few times. The chain recombines TRBV7-9 with TRBJ1-1, with a weak D call TRBD1 (6 bases). Germline V gene sequence: CDR1 SEHNR, CDR2 FQNEAQ (reference sequence). The CDR3 contains 15 residues. V was shortened by 5 bases and J by 1 base, with 14 bases between the two germline ends. CDR3 sequence: CASSGRGRGNTEAFF. CDR3 nucleotides: TGTGCCAGCAGCGGGAGAGGCAGGGGGAACACTGAAGCTTTCTTT.

This clone was observed once. This sequence joins TRBV5-1 and TRBJ2-1; TRBD1 agrees at 8 bases. Germline values: CDR1 SGHRS, CDR2 YFSETQ. CDR3 size: 14 residues. V was pared by 0 bases and J by 4 bases, with 0 bases of the junction left unmatched. CDR3 DNA sequence: TGCGCCAGCAGCTTGGGGACAGGGTACAATGAGCAGTTCTTC. Amino acids: CASSLGTGYNEQFF.

This clone was found once. The chain links TRBV29-1 to TRBJ1-5; D is possibly TRBD1 (5 bases). Germline V gene sequence: CDR1 SQVTM, CDR2 ANQGSEA. This CDR3 has 14 amino acids. V lost 3 bases, J lost 6 bases, and 15 bases lay in between. The CDR3 reads CSVETAGVGQPQHF. The CDR3 DNA follows: TGCAGCGTTGAGACGGCGGGGGTAGGTCAGCCCCAGCATTTT.

This clone was observed many times. This sample includes further DNA sequences coding for the same CDR3. The chain is built from TRBV6-5 and TRBJ2-3; 10 bases are shared with TRBD2. Germline-derived CDR1 and CDR2 are MNHEY and SVGAGI. The J segment lost 3 bases and the V segment lost 4 bases, leaving 7 bases of the junction unmatched. The CDR3 totals 16 residues. CDR3 region: CASSFRLAGVTDTQYF. CDR3 DNA sequence: TGTGCCAGCAGTTTTCGGCTAGCGGGGGTTACAGATACGCAGTATTTT.